This TCR beta chain stems from a study of early T cells in non-severe SARS-CoV-2 infection. Overall study: The sequenced material was bulk RNA from unsorted whole blood, and its chains were unpaired. Study-level results: Lookups in VDJdb leaned toward anti-spike CD8 responses and missed private and CD4 specificities.

There are a few counts of this clonotype. The antigen is not known. This CDR3 is 12 amino acids long. Germline CDR1 and CDR2: DFQATT and SNEGSKA (reference sequence). Trimming shortened V by 7 bases and J by 1 base, and 10 bases separated the two germline ends. Unique molecular identifiers tagged individual cDNA molecules. Via MiXCR, TCRdb re-called the 5' RACE reads, giving one row per CDR3 protein. The repertoire holds tens of thousands of distinct CDR3 sequences, with 11% as singletons. The sample consisted of whole blood, taken at baseline. The chain couples TRBV20-1 to TRBJ1-2; D is ambiguous. The clonotype was recovered from an adult who was a healthcare worker with PCR-confirmed SARS-CoV-2 infection or an uninfected control (not recorded which). CDR3 coding DNA: TGCAGTGGAGGAGGGAGTAACTATGGCTACACCTTC. Translating gives CSGGGSNYGYTF.